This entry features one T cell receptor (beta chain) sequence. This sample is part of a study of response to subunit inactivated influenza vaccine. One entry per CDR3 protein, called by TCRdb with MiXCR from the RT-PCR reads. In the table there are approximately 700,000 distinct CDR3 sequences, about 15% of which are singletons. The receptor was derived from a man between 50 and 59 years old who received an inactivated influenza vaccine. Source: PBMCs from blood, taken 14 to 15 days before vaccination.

CDR3 region: CASSAGTSVFFTGELFF. CDR3 DNA sequence: TGTGCCAGCAGCGCCGGGACTAGCGTATTTTTTACCGGGGAGCTGTTTTTT. The chain uses TRBV28 and TRBJ2-2; 10 bases are shared with TRBD2. The CDR3 extends over 17 amino acids. The V and J ends lost 6 bases and 5 bases, in that order; junction bases with no gene match: 12. CDR1 is MDHEN and CDR2 is SYDVKM in the germline V gene.